The clone carrying this T cell receptor beta chain has a single count. Its antigen is undetermined. The data were obtained in a study of cytomegalovirus exposure and HLA in healthy donors. Study results and limitations: A later examination showed that TCR association rates differed by HLA locus, with DRB1 most and HLA-C fewest.

The CDR3 is 17 amino acids. Per the germline V gene, CDR1 is ENHRY and CDR2 is SYGVKD. Losses at the gene ends were 8 bases for V and 3 bases for J; bases not matched to a gene: 18. PCR was performed using 60 Vbeta and 13 Jbeta primers. The data were produced by immunoSEQ multiplex PCR, yet TCRdb's version contains in-frame clones alone and is incomplete. The sample includes 210,000 or so clones, over 75% of them seen just once. This receptor was obtained from a girl aged 2-10 years in good health and CMV-seronegative. The chain couples TRBV10-3 to TRBJ1-2; 7 positions agree with TRBD1. The source material was PBMCs. The CDR3 sequence: CAIRPITLSGTDYGYTF. The CDR3 DNA follows: TGTGCCATCCGTCCCATAACCCTTTCCGGGACAGACTATGGCTACACCTTC.